This T cell receptor beta chain was recorded in a study of cytomegalovirus exposure and HLA in healthy donors. Measured with immunoSEQ multiplex PCR; TCRdb has only the in-frame clones, and not every one. The sample carries 100,000 to 150,000 clones, approximately 88% recorded once. In this sample, this clone turned up a few times. The ends lost 5 bases at V and 6 bases at J; junction bases unmatched: 5. Germline V lookup: CDR1 SGHAT, CDR2 FQDESV (reference sequence). The CDR3 contains 15 residues. Donors were drawn from the approximately 120-subject validation cohort, separate from the approximately 700-subject first cohort.

The chain uses TRBV11-1 and TRBJ2-1, with TRBD2 matching 12 bases. Sequencing was done on a sample of PBMCs. This receptor was taken from a man younger than 30 in good health and CMV-seronegative. The CDR3 region is CASSASSGRGNEQFF. CDR3 DNA: TGTGCCAGCAGCGCATCTAGCGGGAGGGGCAATGAGCAGTTCTTC.